This T cell receptor (beta chain) was observed in a study of cytomegalovirus exposure and HLA in healthy donors. This CDR3 has 14 residues. V dropped 2 bases and J dropped 8 bases, with 15 bases sitting between them. Germline CDR1 MNHNS, CDR2 SASEGT. As concerns this clone: Its matching antigen is unknown.

PCR was performed using 60 Vbeta and 13 Jbeta primers. Study processing details: Some 11 million of the approximately 80 million unique TCR beta chains counted in a later analysis were shared. Clones were sequenced by immunoSEQ multiplex PCR, and TCRdb holds only the in-frame ones, with some missing. The DNA gave D and trimming, while V, J and clone size come from that table. The sample has roughly 150,000 clones, around 77% seen once. Regarding the study as a whole: Analyzed later, most CMV-associated TCR beta chains appeared HLA-restricted. Most TCR beta V segments were productive about 90% or about 30% of the time in an earlier analysis. Most TCRs appeared rarely, but some public TCRs recurred in many donors.

The chain employs TRBV6-1 and TRBJ1-2; no clear D gene. The TCR was taken from a man in his thirties or forties in good health and CMV-seronegative. The material sequenced was PBMCs. The CDR3 protein is CASSESGAGDGYTF. The CDR3 coding sequence is TGTGCCAGCAGTGAAAGCGGCGCAGGCGACGGCTACACCTTC.